This TCR beta chain came from a study of cytomegalovirus exposure and HLA in healthy donors. Study-wide findings and caveats: Reported findings show TCR beta sequences accurately forecast HLA-A and HLA-B alleles in most subjects.

A remark on this clone: What it recognizes is unknown.

PCR involved 60 Vbeta and 13 Jbeta primers. Method: immunoSEQ multiplex PCR; TCRdb's copy keeps in-frame clones and lacks some. This table holds about 180,000 clones, about 80% found once. Per the germline V gene, CDR1 is SGDLS and CDR2 is YYNGEE. With 0 bases clipped from V and 9 bases from J, the junction kept 11 bases outside the gene matches. This CDR3 spans 17 amino acids. The rearrangement uses TRBV9 and TRBJ1-6; 8 bases match TRBD1. The receptor comes from a woman between 25 and 40 years old in good health and CMV-seronegative. Sequencing input: PBMCs. CDR3 DNA sequence: TGTGCCAGCAGCGTAGGGGTGCAGGGGGCGGTAAGTTCACCCCTCCACTTT. Translation gives CASSVGVQGAVSSPLHF.